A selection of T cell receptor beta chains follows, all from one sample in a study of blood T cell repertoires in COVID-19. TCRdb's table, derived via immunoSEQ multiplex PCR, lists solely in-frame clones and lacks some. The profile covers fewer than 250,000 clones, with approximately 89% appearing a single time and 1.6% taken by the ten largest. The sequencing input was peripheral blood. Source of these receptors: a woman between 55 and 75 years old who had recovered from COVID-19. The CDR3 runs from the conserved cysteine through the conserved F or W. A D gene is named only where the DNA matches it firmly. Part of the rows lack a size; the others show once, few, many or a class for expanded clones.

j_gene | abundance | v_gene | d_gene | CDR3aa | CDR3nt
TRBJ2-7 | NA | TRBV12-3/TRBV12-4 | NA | CASSLASPYEQYF | TGTGCCAGCAGTTTAGCGTCTCCCTACGAGCAGTACTTC
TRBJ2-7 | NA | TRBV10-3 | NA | CAISEYAGEQYF | TGTGCCATCAGTGAGTATGCGGGCGAGCAGTACTTC
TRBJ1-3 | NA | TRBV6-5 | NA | CASRASSGGNTIYF | TGTGCCAGCAGGGCCAGTTCGGGTGGAAACACCATATATTTT
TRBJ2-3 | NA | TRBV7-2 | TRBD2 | CASSLPTSRRTDTQYF | TGTGCCAGCAGCCTCCCGACTAGCCGCCGCACAGATACGCAGTATTTT
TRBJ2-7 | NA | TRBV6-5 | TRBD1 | CASSWTGTYEQYF | TGTGCCAGCAGTTGGACAGGCACCTACGAGCAGTACTTC
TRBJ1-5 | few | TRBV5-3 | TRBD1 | CARSGGTEQAYQPQHF | TGTGCCAGAAGCGGTGGGACAGAACAGGCGTATCAGCCCCAGCATTTT
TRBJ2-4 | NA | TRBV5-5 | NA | CASSLETFLLAKNIQYF | TGTGCCAGCAGCTTGGAGACATTCCTTCTAGCCAAAAACATTCAGTACTTC
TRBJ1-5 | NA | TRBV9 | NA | CASSVGTVAGPQHF | TGTGCCAGCAGCGTAGGGACAGTCGCCGGGCCCCAGCATTTT
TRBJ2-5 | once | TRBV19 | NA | CASSIDQEETQYF | TGTGCCAGTAGTATAGATCAGGAAGAGACCCAGTACTTC
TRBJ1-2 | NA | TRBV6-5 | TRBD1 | CASRPLQSDRDGYTF | TGTGCCAGCAGACCCTTACAATCCGACAGGGATGGCTACACCTTC
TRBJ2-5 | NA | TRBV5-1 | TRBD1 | CASRTADRGLETQYF | TGCGCCAGCCGGACAGCGGACAGGGGATTAGAGACCCAGTACTTC
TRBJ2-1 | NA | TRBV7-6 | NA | CASSLLTGQFF | TGTGCCAGCAGCTTATTAACTGGTCAGTTCTTC
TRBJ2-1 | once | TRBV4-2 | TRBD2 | CASSQGTSGGDEQFF | TGTGCCAGCAGCCAGGGGACTAGCGGGGGAGATGAGCAGTTCTTC